This T cell receptor beta chain derives from a study of T cells in Graves' hyperthyroidism and ophthalmopathy. In its sample, this clonotype was seen many times. Its antigen remains unknown. The CDR3 regions of TCR beta were amplified from RNA transcripts. TCR CDR3 underwent first-round RT-PCR with the HTBI primer set. Using its own MiXCR run on the multiplex PCR reads, TCRdb lists one record per CDR3 protein. Altogether 400,000 or so distinct CDR3 sequences are present, roughly 15% being singletons, with the ten largest covering roughly 21%. This CDR3 is 13 amino acids long. Looked up from germline, CDR1 is DFQATT and CDR2 is SNEGSKA (reference sequence). Deletions cut 6 bases from V and 6 bases from J, with 18 bases between. General study points: Most clonotypes expanded in the thyroid (above 0.001) were also present in blood.

V and J are TRBV20-1 and TRBJ2-7; D is tentatively TRBD1 or TRBD2 (5 bases each). Source material: blood. The sequence was collected from a woman aged 25 to 45 with Graves' ophthalmopathy. The CDR3 loop is CSAVWGPGSEQYF. The CDR3 DNA is TGCAGTGCCGTGTGGGGACCGGGCTCCGAGCAGTACTTC.